This T cell receptor beta chain was sequenced for a study of T cell responses to AZD1222 COVID-19 vaccine. Trimming removed 0 bases from V and 10 bases from J, with 13 bases in between. This CDR3 contains 14 residues. The V gene's germline CDR1 is GTSNPN and CDR2 SVGIG (reference sequence). For this clone: The target antigen is unknown.

Study observations and caveats: Seropositivity was recorded at baseline in only 6 or 7 AZD1222 recipients. No day 14 peak samples; only post-peak repertoires were characterized. Spike-specific TCR breadth rose after two AZD1222 doses, and depth rose as well.

The data were produced by immunoSEQ multiplex PCR, yet TCRdb's version contains in-frame clones alone and is incomplete. Of fewer than 150,000 clones listed, roughly 89% were seen once; the top ten hold roughly 7%. Here the sequenced sample was peripheral blood, taken 28 days after the second AZD1222 dose. This TCR was sampled from an adult who received the AZD1222 COVID-19 vaccine. This chain connects TRBV30 to TRBJ1-6; weak D call: TRBD1 (5 bases). The CDR3 sequence: CAWSVRGRGSPLHF. The CDR3 DNA is TGTGCCTGGAGTGTACGGGGCCGGGGATCACCCCTCCACTTT.